The present entry profiles one TCR beta chain with its context. The antigen is not known. With 60 Vbeta and 13 Jbeta primers, the PCR was carried out. Assay used: immunoSEQ multiplex PCR; TCRdb lists only in-frame clones, some missing. The table records 130,000 to 150,000 clones, 70% to 80% of them present only once. These data originate in a study of cytomegalovirus exposure and HLA in healthy donors. Notes on the study in general: An observed cluster of highly shared sequence variants was recorded as a likely sequencing artifact. Fewer N-insertions than the approximately 680-donor mean were reportedly shown by an Asian-associated ancestry cluster in a later analysis.

Sequenced input: PBMCs. The clonotype was recovered from a woman between 45 and 60 years old in good health and CMV-seronegative.

CDR3 amino acids: CASSISDSGNQPQHF. For the CDR3, the DNA is TGTGCCAGTAGTATTAGTGACAGTGGCAATCAGCCCCAGCATTTT. V gene TRBV19 combines with J gene TRBJ1-5; a weak D match, TRBD1 (5 bases). Trimming took 3 bases from V and 2 from J, leaving 11 bases between them. Germline-derived CDR1 and CDR2 are LNHDA and SQIVND (reference sequence). The CDR3 runs 15 residues.